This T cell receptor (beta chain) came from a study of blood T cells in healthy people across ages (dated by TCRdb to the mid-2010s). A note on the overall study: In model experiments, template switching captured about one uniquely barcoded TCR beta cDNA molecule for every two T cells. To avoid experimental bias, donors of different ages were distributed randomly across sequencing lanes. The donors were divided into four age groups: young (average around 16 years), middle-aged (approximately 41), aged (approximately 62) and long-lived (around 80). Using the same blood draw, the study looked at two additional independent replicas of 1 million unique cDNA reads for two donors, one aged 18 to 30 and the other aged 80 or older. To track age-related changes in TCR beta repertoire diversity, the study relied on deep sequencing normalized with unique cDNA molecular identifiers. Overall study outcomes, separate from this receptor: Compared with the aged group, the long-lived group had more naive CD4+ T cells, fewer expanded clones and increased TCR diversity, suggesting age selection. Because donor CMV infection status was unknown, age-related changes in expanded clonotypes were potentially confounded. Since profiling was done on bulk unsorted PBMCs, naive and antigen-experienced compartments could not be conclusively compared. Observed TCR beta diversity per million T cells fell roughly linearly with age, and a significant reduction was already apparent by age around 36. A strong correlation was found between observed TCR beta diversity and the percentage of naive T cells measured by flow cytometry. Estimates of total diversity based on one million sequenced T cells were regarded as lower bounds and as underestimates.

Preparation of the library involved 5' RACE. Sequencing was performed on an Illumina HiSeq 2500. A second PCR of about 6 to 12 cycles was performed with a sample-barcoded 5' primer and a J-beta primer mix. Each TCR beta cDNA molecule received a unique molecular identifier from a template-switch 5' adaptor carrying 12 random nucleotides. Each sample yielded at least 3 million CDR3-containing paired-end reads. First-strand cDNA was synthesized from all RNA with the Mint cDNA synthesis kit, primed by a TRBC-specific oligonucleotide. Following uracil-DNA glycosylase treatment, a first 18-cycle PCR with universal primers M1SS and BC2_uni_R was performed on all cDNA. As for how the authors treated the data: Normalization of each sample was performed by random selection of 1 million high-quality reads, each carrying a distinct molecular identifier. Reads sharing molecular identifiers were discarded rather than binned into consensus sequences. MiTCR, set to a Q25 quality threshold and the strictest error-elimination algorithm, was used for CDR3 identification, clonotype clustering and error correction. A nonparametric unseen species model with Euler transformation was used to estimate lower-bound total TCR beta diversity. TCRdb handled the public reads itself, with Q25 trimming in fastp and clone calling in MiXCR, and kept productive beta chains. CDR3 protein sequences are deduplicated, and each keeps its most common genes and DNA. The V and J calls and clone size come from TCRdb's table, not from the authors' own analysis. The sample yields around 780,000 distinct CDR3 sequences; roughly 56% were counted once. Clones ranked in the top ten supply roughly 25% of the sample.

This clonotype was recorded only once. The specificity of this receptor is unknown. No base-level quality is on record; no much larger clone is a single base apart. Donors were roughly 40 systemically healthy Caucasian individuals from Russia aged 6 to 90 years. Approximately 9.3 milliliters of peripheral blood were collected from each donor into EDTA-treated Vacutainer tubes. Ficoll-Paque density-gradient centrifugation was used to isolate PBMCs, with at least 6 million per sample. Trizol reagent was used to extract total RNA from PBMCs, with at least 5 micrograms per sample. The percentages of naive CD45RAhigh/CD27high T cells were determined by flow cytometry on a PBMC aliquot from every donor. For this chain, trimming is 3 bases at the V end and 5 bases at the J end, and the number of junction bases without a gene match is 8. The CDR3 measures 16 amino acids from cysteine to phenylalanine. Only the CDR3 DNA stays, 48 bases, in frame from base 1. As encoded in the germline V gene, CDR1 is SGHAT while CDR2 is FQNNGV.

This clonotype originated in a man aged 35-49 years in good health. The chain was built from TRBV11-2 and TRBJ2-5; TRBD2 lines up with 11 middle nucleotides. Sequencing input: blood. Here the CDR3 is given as CASSFSSGGTRETQYF. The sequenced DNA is TGTGCCAGCAGCTTCTCTAGCGGGGGGACGAGGGAGACCCAGTACTTC.